This T cell receptor (beta chain) is drawn from a study of early T cells in non-severe SARS-CoV-2 infection. Study overall: Bulk RNA taken from unsorted whole blood was sequenced, leaving chains unpaired. Study results and limitations: Private and CD4 specificities were missed by VDJdb matching, which favored anti-spike CD8 responses.

Unique molecular identifiers were attached to individual cDNA molecules. TCRdb independently ran MiXCR on the 5' RACE reads; one entry per CDR3 protein. This table has fewer than 35,000 distinct CDR3 sequences, 8% to 9.5% appearing once. Many counts were recorded for this clonotype. Its target is unknown. The CDR3 consists of 14 residues. The V gene lost 6 bases and the J gene lost 8 bases, with 19 bases spanning the gap. Germline V gene sequence: CDR1 DFQATT, CDR2 SNEGSKA (reference sequence). This clonotype was obtained from an adult who was a healthcare worker with PCR-confirmed SARS-CoV-2 infection or an uninfected control (not recorded which). The chain carries TRBV20-1 and TRBJ2-2; D perhaps matches TRBD1 (6 bases). Material for sequencing was whole blood. CDR3 residues: CSAIQAGAMGELFF. The CDR3 region has the DNA TGCAGTGCGATTCAGGCAGGGGCCATGGGGGAGCTGTTTTTT.